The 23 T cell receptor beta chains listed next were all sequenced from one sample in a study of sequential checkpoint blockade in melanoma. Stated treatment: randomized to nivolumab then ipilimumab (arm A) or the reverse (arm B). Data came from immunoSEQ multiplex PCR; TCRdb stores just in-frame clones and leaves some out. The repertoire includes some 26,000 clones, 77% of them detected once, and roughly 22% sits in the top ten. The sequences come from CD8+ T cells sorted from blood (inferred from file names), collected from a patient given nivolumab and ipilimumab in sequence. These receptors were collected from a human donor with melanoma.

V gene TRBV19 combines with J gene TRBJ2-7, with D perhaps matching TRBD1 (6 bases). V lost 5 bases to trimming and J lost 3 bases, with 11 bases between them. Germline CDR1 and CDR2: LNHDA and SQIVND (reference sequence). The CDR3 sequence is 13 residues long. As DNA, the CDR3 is TGTGCCAGTAGTTTCGGGACATACTACGAGCAGTACTTC. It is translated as CASSFGTYYEQYF.

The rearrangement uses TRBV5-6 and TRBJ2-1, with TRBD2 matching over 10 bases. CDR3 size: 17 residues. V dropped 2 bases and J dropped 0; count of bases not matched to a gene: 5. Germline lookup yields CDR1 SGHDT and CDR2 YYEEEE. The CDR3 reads CASSFIPSGGSYNEQFF. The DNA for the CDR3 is TGTGCCAGCAGCTTTATCCCTAGCGGGGGCTCCTACAATGAGCAGTTCTTC.

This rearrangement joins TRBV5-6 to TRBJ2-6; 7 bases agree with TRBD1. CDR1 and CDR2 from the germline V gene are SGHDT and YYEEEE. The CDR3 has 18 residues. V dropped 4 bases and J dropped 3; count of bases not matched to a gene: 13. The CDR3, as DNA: TGTGCCAGCAGCCCAGAGGGGGCCATGGGCGTTGGGGCCAACGTCCTGACTTTC. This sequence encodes CASSPEGAMGVGANVLTF.

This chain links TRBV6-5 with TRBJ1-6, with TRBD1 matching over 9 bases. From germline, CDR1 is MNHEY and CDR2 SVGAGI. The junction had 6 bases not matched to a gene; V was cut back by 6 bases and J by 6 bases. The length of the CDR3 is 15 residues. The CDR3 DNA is TGTGCCAGCAGAACTGGACAGGGGTTTAATTCACCCCTCCACTTT. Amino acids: CASRTGQGFNSPLHF.

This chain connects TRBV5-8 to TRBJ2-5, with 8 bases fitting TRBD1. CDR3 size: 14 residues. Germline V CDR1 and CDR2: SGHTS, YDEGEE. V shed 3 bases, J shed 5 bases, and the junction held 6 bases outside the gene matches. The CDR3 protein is CASSSGQGTETQYF. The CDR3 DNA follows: TGTGCCAGCAGCTCAGGACAGGGAACGGAGACCCAGTACTTC. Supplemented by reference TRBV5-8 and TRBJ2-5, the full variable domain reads EAGVTQSPTHLIKTRGQQATLRCSPISGHTSVYWYQQALGLGLQFLLWYDEGEERNRGNFPPRFSGRQFPNYSSELNVNALELEDSALYLCASSSGQGTETQYFGPGTRLLVL.

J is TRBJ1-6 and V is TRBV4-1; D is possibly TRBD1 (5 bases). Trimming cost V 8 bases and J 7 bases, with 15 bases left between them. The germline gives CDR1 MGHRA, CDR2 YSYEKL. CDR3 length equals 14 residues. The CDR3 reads CASWAGSPNSPLHF. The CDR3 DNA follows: TGCGCCAGCTGGGCAGGGTCCCCCAATTCACCCCTCCACTTT.

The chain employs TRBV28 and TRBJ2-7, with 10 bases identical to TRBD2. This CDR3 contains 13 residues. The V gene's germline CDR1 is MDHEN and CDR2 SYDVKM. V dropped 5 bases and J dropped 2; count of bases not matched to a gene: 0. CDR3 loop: CASSGLAAYEQYF. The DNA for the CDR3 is TGTGCCAGCAGTGGACTAGCGGCCTACGAGCAGTACTTC.

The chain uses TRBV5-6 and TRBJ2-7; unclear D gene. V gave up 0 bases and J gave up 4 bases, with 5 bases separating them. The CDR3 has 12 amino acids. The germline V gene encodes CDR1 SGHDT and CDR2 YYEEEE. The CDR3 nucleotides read TGTGCCAGCAGCTTGGCCCGGTACGAGCAGTACTTC. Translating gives CASSLARYEQYF.

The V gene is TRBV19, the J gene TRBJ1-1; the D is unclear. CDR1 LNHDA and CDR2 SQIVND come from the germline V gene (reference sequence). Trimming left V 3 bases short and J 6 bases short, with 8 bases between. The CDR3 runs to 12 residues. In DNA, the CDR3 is TGTGCCAGTAGTATTTCGGTGGCTGAAGCTTTCTTT. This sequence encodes CASSISVAEAFF.

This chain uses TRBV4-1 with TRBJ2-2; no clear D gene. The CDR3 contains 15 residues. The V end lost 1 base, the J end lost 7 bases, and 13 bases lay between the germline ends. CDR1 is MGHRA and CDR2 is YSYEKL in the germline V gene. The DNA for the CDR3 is TGCGCCAGCAGCCAAGGAGGCCTAGTGATCGGGGAGCTGTTTTTT. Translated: CASSQGGLVIGELFF.

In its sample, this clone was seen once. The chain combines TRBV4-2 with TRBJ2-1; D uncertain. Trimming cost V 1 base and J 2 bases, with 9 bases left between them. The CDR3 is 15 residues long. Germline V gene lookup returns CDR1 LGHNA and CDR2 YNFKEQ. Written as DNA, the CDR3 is TGTGCCAGCAGCCAAGCCCTAGGAGCCTACAATGAGCAGTTCTTC. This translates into CASSQALGAYNEQFF.

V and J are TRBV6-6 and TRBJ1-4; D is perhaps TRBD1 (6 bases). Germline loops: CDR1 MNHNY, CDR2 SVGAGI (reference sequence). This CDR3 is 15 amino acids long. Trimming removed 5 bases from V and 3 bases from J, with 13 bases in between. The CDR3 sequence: CASSLTRGANEKLFF. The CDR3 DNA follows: TGTGCCAGCAGTCTAACCAGGGGTGCTAATGAAAAACTGTTTTTT.

The CDR3 loop is CASTPAGVYEQYF. As DNA, the CDR3 is TGTGCCAGCACTCCTGCGGGGGTCTACGAGCAGTACTTC. The chain links TRBV7-9 to TRBJ2-7; 7 bases map to TRBD2. V shed 7 bases and J 3 bases; nucleotides not matched to a gene: 6. This CDR3 region has 13 residues. Per the germline V gene, CDR1 is SEHNR and CDR2 is FQNEAQ (reference sequence).

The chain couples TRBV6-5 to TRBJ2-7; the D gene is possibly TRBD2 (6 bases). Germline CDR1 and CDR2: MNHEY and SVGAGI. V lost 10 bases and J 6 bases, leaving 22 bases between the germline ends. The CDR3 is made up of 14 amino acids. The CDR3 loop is CATPSGGGELEQYF. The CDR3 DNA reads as TGTGCCACCCCCTCCGGGGGTGGGGAGCTCGAGCAGTACTTC.

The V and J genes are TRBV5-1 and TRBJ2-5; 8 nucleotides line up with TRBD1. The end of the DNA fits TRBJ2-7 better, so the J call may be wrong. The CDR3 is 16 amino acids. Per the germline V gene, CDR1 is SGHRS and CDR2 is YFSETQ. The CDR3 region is CASSPDRGWASYEQYF. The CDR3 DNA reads TGCGCCAGCAGTCCAGACAGGGGTTGGGCCTCCTACGAGCAGTACTTC.

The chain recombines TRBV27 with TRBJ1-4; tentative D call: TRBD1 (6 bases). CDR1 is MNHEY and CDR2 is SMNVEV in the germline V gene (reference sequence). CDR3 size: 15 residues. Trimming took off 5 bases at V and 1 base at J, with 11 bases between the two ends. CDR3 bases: TGTGCCAGCAGTCCCGAGACAGGAACTAATGAAAAACTGTTTTTT. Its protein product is CASSPETGTNEKLFF. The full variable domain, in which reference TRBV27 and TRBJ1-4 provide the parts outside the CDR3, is EAQVTQNPRYLITVTGKKLTVTCSQNMNHEYMSWYRQDPGLGLRQIYYSMNVEVTDKGDVPEGYKVSRKEKRNFPLILESPSPNQTSLYFCASSPETGTNEKLFFGSGTQLSVL.

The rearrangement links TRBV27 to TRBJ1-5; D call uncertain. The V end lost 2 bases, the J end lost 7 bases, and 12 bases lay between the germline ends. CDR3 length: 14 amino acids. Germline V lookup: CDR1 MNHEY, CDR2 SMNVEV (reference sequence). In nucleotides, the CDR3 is TGTGCCAGCAGTTTAGCAGGCTTTGGCCAGCCCCAGCATTTT. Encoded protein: CASSLAGFGQPQHF.

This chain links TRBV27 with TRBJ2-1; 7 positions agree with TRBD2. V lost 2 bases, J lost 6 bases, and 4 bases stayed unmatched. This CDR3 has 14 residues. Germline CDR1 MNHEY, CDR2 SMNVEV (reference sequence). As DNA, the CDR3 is TGTGCCAGCAGTTTAGCGGGGGTGCCCAATGAGCAGTTCTTC. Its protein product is CASSLAGVPNEQFF.

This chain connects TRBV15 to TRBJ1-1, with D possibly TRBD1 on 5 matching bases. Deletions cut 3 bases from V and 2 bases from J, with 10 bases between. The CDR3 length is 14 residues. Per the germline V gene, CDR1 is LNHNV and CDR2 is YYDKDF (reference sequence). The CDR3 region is CATSRWGDNTEAFF. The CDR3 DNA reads TGTGCCACCAGCAGGTGGGGGGATAACACTGAAGCTTTCTTT.

Written as DNA, the CDR3 is TGTGCCAGCAGTTTAATCCAGGGTGAAGCTTTCTTT. This gives the protein CASSLIQGEAFF. V and J are TRBV28 and TRBJ1-1, with D perhaps TRBD1 (5 bases). Germline loops: CDR1 MDHEN, CDR2 SYDVKM. The CDR3 is 12 residues long. V gave up 2 bases and J gave up 7 bases, with 8 bases separating them.

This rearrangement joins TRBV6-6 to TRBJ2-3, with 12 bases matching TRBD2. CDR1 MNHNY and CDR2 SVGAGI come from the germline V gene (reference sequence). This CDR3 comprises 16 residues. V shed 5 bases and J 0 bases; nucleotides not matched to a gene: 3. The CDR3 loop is CASSVGLAGSTDTQYF. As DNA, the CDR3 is TGTGCCAGCAGTGTTGGACTAGCGGGGAGCACAGATACGCAGTATTTT.

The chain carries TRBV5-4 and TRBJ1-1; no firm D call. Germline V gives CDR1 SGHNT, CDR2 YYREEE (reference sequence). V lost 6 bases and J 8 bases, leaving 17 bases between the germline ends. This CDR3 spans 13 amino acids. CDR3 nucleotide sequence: TGTGCCAGCACCCCTGCGGGATCTGCGGAAGCTTTCTTT. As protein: CASTPAGSAEAFF.

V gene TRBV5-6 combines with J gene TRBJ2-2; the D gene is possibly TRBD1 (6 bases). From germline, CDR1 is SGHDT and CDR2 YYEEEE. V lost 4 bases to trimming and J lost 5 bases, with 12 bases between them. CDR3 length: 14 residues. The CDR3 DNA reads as TGTGCCAGCAGCCCCGAAACAGGGACCGGGGAGCTGTTTTTT. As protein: CASSPETGTGELFF.